This T cell receptor (beta chain) is drawn from a study of beta chain features in type 1 diabetes. Trimming shortened V by 3 bases and J by 0 bases, and 8 bases separated the two germline ends. The CDR3 is 14 residues long. Germline V gene data show CDR1 as SEHNR and CDR2 as FQNEAQ (reference sequence). This clone was seen a handful of times. No antigen is known for it. This CDR3 is also generated by other DNA sequences in the sample. Every donor had blood drawn once into heparin, roughly 0.11 L on average. Researchers reported sorting CD4+ naive, central memory, regulatory and stem cell-like memory cells via CD45RO/CCR7/CD25/CD127/CD95/CD27. Regarding the study as a whole: Sampled from patients, naive, central memory and Treg TCRB repertoires appeared more similar than those sampled from healthy donors. A moderate, significant TCRB CDR3 shortening appeared in type 1 diabetes across four CD4+ subsets.

Expressed TCRB transcripts were sequenced, since all the RNA that had been isolated was reverse transcribed. Assay used: immunoSEQ multiplex PCR; TCRdb lists only in-frame clones, some missing. The sample consists of around 200,000 clones, about 12% of them appearing once. The genes are TRBV7-9 and TRBJ1-1; D gene unclear. The sequenced material came from central memory CD4+ T cells from blood. This clonotype was obtained from a woman younger than 30 in good health. The CDR3 DNA sequence: TGTGCCAGCAGCTTGAGTCTTATGAACACTGAAGCTTTCTTT. Translating it yields CASSLSLMNTEAFF.